These 22 T cell receptor beta chains were all obtained from the same sample, sequenced in a study of blood T cell repertoires in COVID-19. Profiled with immunoSEQ multiplex PCR; TCRdb holds only in-frame clones, not every one. In the table there are 100,000 to 150,000 clones, 79% of which are singletons. What was sequenced was peripheral blood. The receptors derive from a man aged 35-49 years with active or convalescent COVID-19.

The V call is TRBV2, the J call TRBJ1-1; D is uncertain. The V end was cut by 2 bases, the J end by 1 base, with 8 bases between. From germline, CDR1 is SNHLY and CDR2 FYNNEI. This CDR3 is built from 14 residues. The chain's CDR3 is CASSEQPGNTEAFF. In DNA form, the CDR3 reads TGTGCCAGCAGTGAACAACCAGGGAACACTGAAGCTTTCTTT.

The table lists this clone with a count of one. V usage is TRBV6-2 or TRBV6-3 and J usage is TRBJ2-7; 9 nucleotides line up with TRBD1. This CDR3 is 13 amino acids long. The junction had 3 bases not matched to a gene; V was cut back by 2 bases and J by 7 bases. CDR1 and CDR2 (germline): MNHEY, SVGEGT. As DNA, the CDR3 is TGTGCCAGCAGTTACCTTGGACAGGGGGAGCAGTACTTC. Its translation: CASSYLGQGEQYF.

Notes on this clone: One end of the junction does not line up with germline, which may come from a read error. The genes are TRBV6-1 and TRBJ2-3; D is undetermined. CDR3 length: 16 residues. CDR1 is MNHNS and CDR2 is SASEGT in the germline V gene. The CDR3 is CASSEDLNVGTDTQYF. The DNA of the CDR3 is TGTGCCAGCAGCGAAGACTTGAACGTGGGCACAGATACGCAGTATTTT.

V gene TRBV6-5 combines with J gene TRBJ1-5; a possible D gene is TRBD1 (5 bases). The CDR3 covers 14 residues. V was pared by 6 bases and J by 2 bases, with 11 bases between. CDR1 MNHEY and CDR2 SVGAGI come from the germline V gene. CDR3 sequence reads: CASSFGHGNQPQHF. The CDR3 coding sequence is TGTGCCAGCAGCTTCGGACACGGCAATCAGCCCCAGCATTTT.

The V gene is TRBV5-4, the J gene TRBJ1-2, with D possibly TRBD1 on 5 matching bases. Germline CDR1 and CDR2: SGHNT and YYREEE (reference sequence). The CDR3 has 13 residues. V shed 2 bases and J shed 2 bases, with 7 bases lying between them. This chain's CDR3 is CASSFAGNYGYTF. The CDR3 DNA sequence: TGTGCCAGCAGCTTTGCAGGGAACTATGGCTACACCTTC. Looking up the rest from reference TRBV5-4 and TRBJ1-2 gives the full variable domain: ETGVTQSPTHLIKTRGQQVTLRCSSQSGHNTVSWYQQALGQGPQFIFQYYREEENGRGNFPPRFSGLQFPNYSSELNVNALELDDSALYLCASSFAGNYGYTFGSGTRLTVV.

This chain connects TRBV4-2 to TRBJ1-5; tentative D call: TRBD1 (5 bases). The CDR3 is made up of 15 amino acids. The V end lost 0 bases, the J end lost 5 bases, and 11 bases lay between the germline ends. The germline V gene encodes CDR1 LGHNA and CDR2 YNFKEQ. Here the CDR3 reads CASSQDLTEDQPQHF. Here the CDR3 DNA reads TGTGCCAGCAGCCAAGATCTGACAGAAGATCAGCCCCAGCATTTT.

J is TRBJ2-4 and V is TRBV29-1; the D is unclear. CDR3 length equals 13 residues. The V and J ends lost 1 base and 5 bases respectively, with 9 bases between them. Germline V CDR1 and CDR2: SQVTM, ANQGSEA. The CDR3 bases are TGCAGCGTTGAAGCTTCGGTGGAAAACATTCAGTACTTC. Translation: CSVEASVENIQYF.

CDR3 loop: CASSSMRNIRDGYTF. Here the CDR3 DNA reads TGTGCCAGCAGTTCAATGCGAAACATTCGGGATGGCTACACCTTC. J is TRBJ1-2 and V is TRBV28; D is uncertain. Trimming took 4 bases from V and 6 from J, leaving 18 bases between them. The CDR3 has 15 residues. The V gene's germline CDR1 is MDHEN and CDR2 SYDVKM.

V usage is TRBV30 and J usage is TRBJ2-1, with TRBD2 matching over 8 bases. The germline CDR1 and CDR2 sequences are GTSNPN and SVGIG (reference sequence). The V and J ends lost 0 bases and 5 bases, in that order; junction bases with no gene match: 3. CDR3 length: 14 amino acids. In nucleotides, the CDR3 is TGTGCCTGGAGTGTACTAGCGGCTAACAATGAGCAGTTCTTC. This sequence encodes CAWSVLAANNEQFF.

This rearrangement joins TRBV3-1 (or the pseudogene TRBV3-2) to TRBJ2-7; D might be TRBD1 (5 bases). V lost 3 bases and J lost 3, with 6 bases in between. Germline CDR1 and CDR2: LGHDT and YNNKEL (reference sequence). This CDR3 has 12 residues. The CDR3, as DNA: TGTGCCAGCAGCCACAGGGACTACGAGCAGTACTTC. It specifies CASSHRDYEQYF.

The chain uses TRBV6-6 and TRBJ1-2; the D gene is possibly TRBD1 (5 bases). Germline CDR1 MNHNY, CDR2 SVGAGI (reference sequence). V was cut by 5 bases and J by 4 bases, with 20 bases left in between. The CDR3 is made up of 16 amino acids. CDR3 amino acids: CASSPLWGGTLYGYTF. DNA for the CDR3: TGTGCCAGCAGTCCACTTTGGGGGGGAACCCTCTATGGCTACACCTTC.

The rearrangement joins TRBV5-1 to TRBJ2-1; TRBD1 might be the D (6 bases). The CDR3 is made up of 15 amino acids. With 5 bases removed from V and 10 bases from J, the gap between germline ends came to 22 bases. CDR1 and CDR2 (germline): SGHRS, YFSETQ. CDR3 DNA: TGCGCCAGCAGATCCGTGGGGGCTGTTTCATCCGAGCAGTTCTTC. It codes for CASRSVGAVSSEQFF.

The chain carries TRBV10-2 and TRBJ2-7; 9 bases fit TRBD1. Germline CDR1 reads WSHSY; CDR2 reads SAAADI. The trim removed 6 bases at V and 1 base at J, leaving 4 bases unmatched. The length of the CDR3 is 14 residues. The CDR3 DNA follows: TGCGCCAGCAGCCGGGACAGGGTATCCTACGAGCAGTACTTC. This translates into CASSRDRVSYEQYF.

The rearrangement links TRBV28 to TRBJ1-2; 8 nucleotides line up with TRBD1. The V and J ends lost 5 bases and 5 bases, in that order; junction bases with no gene match: 7. Germline V CDR1 and CDR2: MDHEN, SYDVKM. The CDR3 totals 14 residues. CDR3 region: CASSTTGGGYGYTF. The CDR3 DNA sequence: TGTGCCAGCAGTACCACAGGGGGAGGTTATGGCTACACCTTC.

The V call is TRBV21-1, the J call TRBJ2-7; TRBD2 reflects the table's D call only, with no check against the DNA. TRBV21-1 is a pseudogene segment. The CDR3 sequence is 15 residues long. The CDR3 bases are TGTGCCAGCAGCAAAGAACTAGCGGGGCCCTACGAGCAGTACTTC. It encodes CASSKELAGPYEQYF.

The chain has TRBV5-1 and TRBJ2-7, with D perhaps matching TRBD1 (6 bases). Trimming cost V 7 bases and J 2 bases, with 16 bases left between them. Germline V gene sequence: CDR1 SGHRS, CDR2 YFSETQ. The CDR3 extends over 14 amino acids. The CDR3 DNA follows: TGCGCCAGCTACCCCGGGACACCCCCCTACGAGCAGTACTTC. Amino acid sequence: CASYPGTPPYEQYF.

The V and J genes are TRBV5-4 and TRBJ2-7, with D possibly TRBD1 on 7 matching bases. CDR3 length: 17 amino acids. V shed 1 base and J shed 6 bases, with 23 bases lying between them. Per germline, CDR1 SGHNT and CDR2 YYREEE (reference sequence). The CDR3 DNA sequence: TGTGCCAGCAGCTTGAGGTCAGGGGGAGGTGGTTGGAGCGAGCAGTACTTC. It is translated as CASSLRSGGGGWSEQYF.

V is TRBV30 and J is TRBJ2-3, with D hard to call. Trimming pared 5 bases from V and 2 bases from J, leaving 8 bases between. CDR1 GTSNPN and CDR2 SVGIG come from the germline V gene (reference sequence). The CDR3 length is 12 residues. This CDR3 reads CAWSLYTDTQYF. The CDR3, as DNA: TGTGCCTGGTCCTTATACACAGATACGCAGTATTTT.

The rearrangement links TRBV28 to TRBJ1-2; D might be TRBD1 (6 bases). V gave up 5 bases and J gave up 5 bases, with 15 bases separating them. The V gene's germline CDR1 is MDHEN and CDR2 SYDVKM. The CDR3 has 14 amino acids. The CDR3 protein is CASSLQGPLYGYTF. In DNA form, the CDR3 reads TGTGCCAGCAGTCTACAGGGACCGCTATATGGCTACACCTTC.

The chain has TRBV3-1 (or the pseudogene TRBV3-2) and TRBJ1-2; 9 bases are shared with TRBD1. V lost 5 bases and J lost 1; bases outside the gene matches: 11. The germline CDR1 and CDR2 sequences are LGHDT and YNNKEL (reference sequence). The CDR3 sequence is 17 residues long. The CDR3 DNA reads TGTGCCAGCAGCAAATCCCCGGGACAGGGCATTAACTATGGCTACACCTTC. Translating it yields CASSKSPGQGINYGYTF.

V usage is TRBV12-3 or TRBV12-4 and J usage is TRBJ1-2; D is unresolved. This CDR3 is built from 12 residues. V was shortened by 6 bases and J by 0 bases, with 5 bases between the two germline ends. The CDR3 here is CASSPANYGYTF. DNA of the CDR3: TGTGCCAGCAGCCCCGCTAACTATGGCTACACCTTC.

The genes are TRBV9 and TRBJ1-6; TRBD1 matches at 7 bases. This CDR3 is 15 amino acids long. V lost 4 bases to trimming and J lost 3 bases; unmatched junction nucleotides: 4. The germline CDR1 and CDR2 sequences are SGDLS and YYNGEE. The CDR3 loop is CASSPRDSYNSPLHF. The CDR3 DNA follows: TGTGCCAGCAGCCCAAGGGACAGCTATAATTCACCCCTCCACTTT.